This TCR beta chain was sequenced in a study of T cell responses to AZD1222 COVID-19 vaccine. Trimming stripped 6 bases from V and 6 bases from J, with 13 bases between. CDR1 and CDR2 (germline): MNHEY, SVGEGT. This CDR3 has 13 residues. Second doses at about 4 or about 12 weeks were pooled. Clones were sequenced by immunoSEQ multiplex PCR, and TCRdb holds only the in-frame ones, with some missing. The sample carries tens of thousands of clones, around 82% recorded once. This clonotype was sampled from an adult who received the AZD1222 COVID-19 vaccine. The chain combines TRBV6-2 or TRBV6-3 with TRBJ2-3; tentatively, D is TRBD1 (6 bases). The sample consisted of peripheral blood, taken 28 days after the second AZD1222 dose. The CDR3 DNA reads as TGTGCCAGCAGCTGGACAGAAGGGGATACGCAGTATTTT. It codes for CASSWTEGDTQYF.